The 17 T cell receptor beta chains listed next were all sequenced from one sample in a study of blood T cell repertoires in COVID-19. Method: immunoSEQ multiplex PCR; TCRdb's copy keeps in-frame clones and lacks some. Here the sample spans tens of thousands of clones, around 85% being singletons. The sample taken for sequencing was peripheral blood. These receptors were obtained from a woman of 80 years or more with COVID-19, enrolled during active disease.

The V gene is TRBV9, the J gene TRBJ1-4; 8 bases match TRBD1. This CDR3 is built from 15 residues. The V gene's germline CDR1 is SGDLS and CDR2 YYNGEE. The V gene end was trimmed by 0 bases and the J gene end by 8 bases; junction bases not matched to a gene: 6. DNA of the CDR3: TGTGCCAGCAGCGTAGCGGACAGGGAAGTAGAAAAACTGTTTTTT. Protein sequence: CASSVADREVEKLFF.

The chain uses TRBV3-1 (or the pseudogene TRBV3-2) and TRBJ1-1, with no clear D. Trimming stripped 2 bases from V and 3 bases from J, with 7 bases between. This CDR3 is 13 amino acids long. The V gene's germline CDR1 is LGHDT and CDR2 YNNKEL (reference sequence). The CDR3: CASSQIAHTEAFF. The CDR3 DNA sequence: TGTGCCAGCAGCCAAATCGCGCACACTGAAGCTTTCTTT.

The rearrangement uses TRBV18 and TRBJ1-2; the D is unclear. The germline V gene encodes CDR1 KGHSH and CDR2 LQKENI. Trimming took 4 bases from V and 2 from J, leaving 20 bases between them. This CDR3 has 17 amino acids. CDR3 amino acids: CASSRVSATGANYGYTF. The CDR3 DNA is TGTGCCAGCTCACGCGTATCGGCGACTGGAGCAAACTATGGCTACACCTTC.

V is TRBV6-2 or TRBV6-3 and J is TRBJ2-7, with D unclear. Per the germline V gene, CDR1 is MNHEY and CDR2 is SVGEGT. V was trimmed by 2 bases and J by 0 bases, leaving 14 bases between them. This CDR3 region has 16 residues. The CDR3 here is CASSYPRGGSSYEQYF. CDR3 coding DNA: TGTGCCAGCAGTTACCCAAGAGGCGGCAGCTCCTACGAGCAGTACTTC.

The chain uses TRBV29-1 and TRBJ2-3, with TRBD2 matching over 7 bases. This CDR3 is built from 15 residues. Germline V gene lookup returns CDR1 SQVTM and CDR2 ANQGSEA. The V gene end was trimmed by 5 bases and the J gene end by 5 bases; junction bases not matched to a gene: 13. The CDR3 DNA follows: TGCAGCGTTACGTATCGGGCGGGAGCCGGAGATACGCAGTATTTT. Translating it yields CSVTYRAGAGDTQYF.

This clone has more than one count but fewer than ten. The chain has TRBV7-9 and TRBJ2-3; no definite D call. The CDR3 is 14 amino acids. Germline V gives CDR1 SEHNR, CDR2 FQNEAQ (reference sequence). V dropped 5 bases and J dropped 0 bases, with 9 bases sitting between them. CDR3 region: CASSPSSSTDTQYF. The CDR3 DNA reads as TGTGCCAGCAGCCCCTCCTCTAGCACAGATACGCAGTATTTT. Using reference TRBV7-9 and TRBJ2-3 for the parts outside the CDR3, the full variable domain is DTGVSQNPRHKITKRGQNVTFRCDPISEHNRLYWYRQTLGQGPEFLTYFQNEAQLEKSRLLSDRFSAERPKGSFSTLEIQRTEQGDSAMYLCASSPSSSTDTQYFGPGTRLTVL.

This chain connects TRBV24-1 to TRBJ2-2, with a possible D match to TRBD2 (6 bases). This CDR3 contains 12 residues. Trimming pared 5 bases from V and 7 bases from J, leaving 7 bases between. From germline, CDR1 is KGHDR and CDR2 SFDVKD. The CDR3 DNA follows: TGTGCCACCAGTGCGGGGGTCGGGGAGCTGTTTTTT. This encodes CATSAGVGELFF.

The genes are TRBV12-5 and TRBJ2-1; 9 bases align to TRBD2. V lost 7 bases, J lost 2 bases, and 6 bases stayed unmatched. In germline, CDR1 is LGHNT, CDR2 FRNRAP. The CDR3 length is 15 residues. The CDR3 spells CASALTSGAYNEQFF. DNA of the CDR3: TGTGCTAGTGCCTTGACTAGCGGAGCCTACAATGAGCAGTTCTTC.

The chain carries TRBV7-2 and TRBJ1-2; 8 nucleotides line up with TRBD1. The germline V gene has CDR1 SGHTA and CDR2 FQGNSA. This CDR3 has 16 amino acids. J was trimmed by 4 bases and V by 5 bases; bases with no gene match: 12. The CDR3: CASSQRTGTRVYGYTF. CDR3 nucleotide sequence: TGTGCCAGCAGCCAACGGACAGGGACCCGTGTCTATGGCTACACCTTC.

The chain couples TRBV7-2 to TRBJ2-7; 8 bases align to TRBD2. CDR1 is SGHTA, CDR2 FQGNSA, per germline. The CDR3 has 16 amino acids. Trimming cost V 5 bases and J 0 bases; bases outside gene matches: 9. CDR3 loop: CASSPFSGTTSYEQYF. The DNA for the CDR3 is TGTGCCAGCAGCCCCTTTAGCGGGACCACCTCCTACGAGCAGTACTTC.

The V call is TRBV7-3, the J call TRBJ2-1; 10 nucleotides align to TRBD2. The V and J ends lost 5 bases and 9 bases, in that order; junction bases with no gene match: 7. Germline CDR1 and CDR2: SGHTA and FQGTGA. The CDR3 has 14 amino acids. DNA of the CDR3: TGTGCCAGCAGCAGAGCGGGAGGGCCGGGTGAGCAGTTCTTC. Amino acid sequence: CASSRAGGPGEQFF.

This clone is a singleton in its sample. This chain links TRBV3-1 (or the pseudogene TRBV3-2) with TRBJ2-7; weak D call: TRBD1 (5 bases). Trimming left V 3 bases short and J 3 bases short, with 15 bases between. Germline V gives CDR1 LGHDT, CDR2 YNNKEL (reference sequence). The CDR3 has 15 amino acids. The CDR3 DNA reads TGTGCCAGCAGCCAGCAGGGTTTAGTGGACTACGAGCAGTACTTC. Encoded protein: CASSQQGLVDYEQYF.

The chain combines TRBV9 with TRBJ2-1; 15 bases line up with TRBD2. There are 17 residues in the CDR3. V gave up 3 bases and J gave up 0 bases; unmatched junction bases: 1. Germline CDR1 reads SGDLS; CDR2 reads YYNGEE. In DNA form, the CDR3 reads TGTGCCAGCAGCGGGACTAGCGGGGGGGCCTCCTACAATGAGCAGTTCTTC. It is translated as CASSGTSGGASYNEQFF.

The chain has TRBV18 and TRBJ1-3; D is undetermined. This CDR3 comprises 14 residues. V was shortened by 3 bases and J by 7 bases, with 13 bases between the two germline ends. Germline V CDR1 and CDR2: KGHSH, LQKENI. CDR3: CASSPGSERNTIYF. The CDR3 nucleotides are TGTGCCAGCTCACCCGGGTCCGAAAGGAACACCATATATTTT.

V usage is TRBV7-2 and J usage is TRBJ1-6; 8 bases match TRBD1. The CDR3 covers 16 residues. From germline, CDR1 is SGHTA and CDR2 FQGNSA. V lost 0 bases and J lost 3; bases outside the gene matches: 1. The CDR3, as DNA: TGTGCCAGCAGCTTAGCGGGGACAGGCTATAATTCACCCCTCCACTTT. This translates into CASSLAGTGYNSPLHF.

The J gene is TRBJ2-1, the V gene TRBV7-6, with TRBD1 matching 12 bases. Germline-derived CDR1 and CDR2 are SGHVS and FNYEAQ. This CDR3 region has 19 residues. The J segment lost 0 bases and the V segment lost 5 bases, leaving 11 bases of the junction unmatched. The CDR3 nucleotides are TGTGCCAGCAGCCCGAGGGGACAGGGGGCAATCACCTCCTACAATGAGCAGTTCTTC. Translation: CASSPRGQGAITSYNEQFF.

The chain is built from TRBV12-5 and TRBJ1-1; TRBD1 aligns across 11 bases. The CDR3 spans 16 residues. The germline gives CDR1 LGHNT, CDR2 FRNRAP. J was trimmed by 4 bases and V by 1 base; bases with no gene match: 5. CDR3 sequence (DNA): TGTGCTAGTGGTTTGGGGCCTGGACAGGGGGCCACTGAAGCTTTCTTT. It translates to CASGLGPGQGATEAFF.